This TCR beta chain was sequenced in a study of cytomegalovirus exposure and HLA in healthy donors. Overall study findings and caveats: In a later analysis, specific HLA alleles were associated with over 15,000 TCR beta sequences at a 0.05 false discovery rate.

Germline values: CDR1 GTSNPN, CDR2 SVGIG (reference sequence). This CDR3 contains 14 residues. V was shortened by 6 bases and J by 3 bases, with 18 bases between the two germline ends. Use of 60 Vbeta and 13 Jbeta primers characterized the PCR. Clones were read by immunoSEQ multiplex PCR, and TCRdb kept only the in-frame ones, dropping some. The top ten clones hold 1% to 1.5% of a sample with roughly 130,000 clones, over 60% of them seen once. Of note for this clone: Its antigen is unidentified.

The sequence was collected from a male donor in good health and CMV-seropositive. V and J are TRBV30 and TRBJ2-7, with D possibly being TRBD2 (6 bases). The sequenced material came from PBMCs. The CDR3 spells CACGGRLVLYEQYF. For the CDR3, the DNA is TGTGCCTGCGGGGGACGCCTAGTACTCTACGAGCAGTACTTC.